Below are 24 T cell receptor beta chains sequenced from a single sample in a study of blood T cell repertoires in COVID-19. Clones were read by immunoSEQ multiplex PCR, and TCRdb kept only the in-frame ones, dropping some. The repertoire holds 150,000 or so clones, with 70% to 85% as singletons. Source material: peripheral blood. The source is a middle-aged woman with COVID-19, enrolled during active disease.

The chain couples TRBV18 to TRBJ2-3, with D perhaps matching TRBD2 (5 bases). V was shortened by 8 bases and J by 2 bases, with 11 bases between the two germline ends. The CDR3 has 13 residues. Germline V gene lookup returns CDR1 KGHSH and CDR2 LQKENI. The CDR3 nucleotides read TGTGCCAGCAAGGACTCAAACACAGATACGCAGTATTTT. Translation gives CASKDSNTDTQYF.

Here the CDR3 DNA reads TGCGCCAGCAGGGTTGCTGACAGGGGCAATGAGCAGTTCTTC. Encoded protein: CASRVADRGNEQFF. The chain carries TRBV5-1 and TRBJ2-1; 8 bases are shared with TRBD1. CDR3 length: 14 amino acids. The germline V gene has CDR1 SGHRS and CDR2 YFSETQ. V shed 5 bases and J 6 bases; nucleotides not matched to a gene: 7.

This chain links TRBV7-9 with TRBJ1-5, with 8 bases matching TRBD1. With 4 bases clipped from V and 6 bases from J, the junction kept 5 bases outside the gene matches. This CDR3 is 14 amino acids long. Per the germline V gene, CDR1 is SEHNR and CDR2 is FQNEAQ (reference sequence). CDR3 nucleotides: TGTGCCAGCAGCTCGGACAGGGTGGTTCAGCCCCAGCATTTT. Protein product: CASSSDRVVQPQHF.

The genes are TRBV11-3 and TRBJ2-3, with TRBD1 identical over 7 bases. V shed 1 base and J 6 bases; nucleotides not matched to a gene: 10. The CDR3 is made up of 16 amino acids. Germline V gives CDR1 SGHNT, CDR2 YENEEA. In DNA, the CDR3 is TGTGCCAGCAGCTTAGGGACAGGAGGTGGTGTGGATACGCAGTATTTT. Its translation: CASSLGTGGGVDTQYF.

The chain is built from TRBV19 and TRBJ1-6, with TRBD1 identical over 9 bases. V was clipped by 10 bases and J by 10 bases; unmatched bases: 8. This CDR3 is 13 amino acids long. CDR1 LNHDA and CDR2 SQIVND come from the germline V gene (reference sequence). The CDR3 DNA is TGTGCCACATCCGGGACAGGGTTCTCACCCCTCCACTTT. Protein: CATSGTGFSPLHF.

In this sample, this clone turned up a few times. This rearrangement joins TRBV5-6 to TRBJ2-7, with TRBD2 as a possible D gene (5 bases). CDR3 length: 13 amino acids. Trimming left V 1 base short and J 7 bases short, with 12 bases between. From germline, CDR1 is SGHDT and CDR2 YYEEEE. CDR3 DNA: TGTGCCAGCAGCTTGCGCGGACTGCCGGAGCAGTACGTC. This encodes CASSLRGLPEQYV.

This chain uses TRBV25-1 with TRBJ2-5; 10 bases map to TRBD1. Germline V gene lookup returns CDR1 MGHDK and CDR2 SYGVNS. The CDR3 has 16 amino acids. V dropped 1 base and J dropped 2; count of bases not matched to a gene: 4. CDR3 nucleotides: TGTGCCAGCAGTGAATCCAGGGGACAGGGGCAAGAGACCCAGTACTTC. Its protein is CASSESRGQGQETQYF. Variable domain in full (rest from reference TRBV25-1 and TRBJ2-5): EADIYQTPRYLVIGTGKKITLECSQTMGHDKMYWYQQDPGMELHLIHYSYGVNSTEKGDLSSESTVSRIRTEHFPLTLESARPSHTSQYLCASSESRGQGQETQYFGPGTRLLVL.

The chain combines TRBV5-4 with TRBJ2-7, with D possibly TRBD2 on 6 matching bases. Germline-derived CDR1 and CDR2 are SGHNT and YYREEE (reference sequence). The V and J ends lost 4 bases and 6 bases respectively, with 20 bases between them. This CDR3 spans 15 amino acids. The CDR3: CASSPRSGRAFEQYF. CDR3 nucleotides: TGTGCCAGCAGCCCAAGGTCCGGGAGAGCTTTCGAGCAGTACTTC.

This clone has more than one count but fewer than ten. The gene calls are TRBV19 and TRBJ1-6; D is undetermined. Trimming removed 7 bases at V and 0 bases at J, with 7 bases between. Germline loops: CDR1 LNHDA, CDR2 SQIVND (reference sequence). The CDR3 runs to 14 residues. The CDR3 region has the DNA TGTGCCAGTACTTTTAGCTCCTATAATTCACCCCTCCACTTT. Its protein product is CASTFSSYNSPLHF.

This chain links TRBV10-3 with TRBJ2-7; the match to TRBD1 covers 9 bases. This CDR3 has 13 residues. Germline CDR1 reads ENHRY; CDR2 reads SYGVKD. The J segment lost 7 bases and the V segment lost 10 bases, leaving 11 bases of the junction unmatched. The CDR3 nucleotides are TGTGCCACCTCGGGACAGGGCGGTTGGGAGCAGTACTTC. Amino acid sequence: CATSGQGGWEQYF.

The chain recombines TRBV9 with TRBJ2-2; 8 nucleotides line up with TRBD2. V was clipped by 4 bases and J by 6 bases; unmatched bases: 11. Germline V lookup: CDR1 SGDLS, CDR2 YYNGEE. The length of the CDR3 is 16 residues. The CDR3 DNA is TGTGCCAGCAGCCCCCGGGGAGCGGGGGAAGCCGGGGAGCTGTTTTTT. Translating gives CASSPRGAGEAGELFF.

This chain connects TRBV28 to TRBJ2-1; 8 nucleotides align to TRBD2. Germline V gene lookup returns CDR1 MDHEN and CDR2 SYDVKM. V was pared by 10 bases and J by 8 bases, with 10 bases of the junction left unmatched. The CDR3 sequence is 13 residues long. Here the CDR3 reads CATLAALPYEQFF. CDR3 nucleotides: TGTGCCACACTAGCGGCCCTACCCTATGAGCAGTTCTTC.

The chain carries TRBV27 and TRBJ1-1, with 8 bases fitting TRBD1. The CDR3 spans 17 residues. The V segment lost 5 bases and the J segment 2 bases; nucleotides outside the gene matches: 13. The germline V gene has CDR1 MNHEY and CDR2 SMNVEV (reference sequence). CDR3 sequence reads: CASSNIQRTGFNTEAFF. CDR3 bases: TGTGCCAGCAGTAATATACAAAGGACAGGGTTCAACACTGAAGCTTTCTTT.

The chain is built from TRBV6-6 and TRBJ2-1; 7 nucleotides agree with TRBD1. Trimming removed 10 bases from V and 5 bases from J; junction bases left unmatched: 5. This CDR3 spans 12 amino acids. Germline CDR1 reads MNHNY; CDR2 reads SVGAGI (reference sequence). The CDR3 nucleotides are TGTGCCATGGGGACAGATAACAATGAGCAGTTCTTC. This codes for CAMGTDNNEQFF.

On this clone itself: A read error may produce the germline difference seen at one junction end. The V and J genes are TRBV7-7 and TRBJ2-5; 8 bases agree with TRBD2. The germline gives CDR1 SSHAT, CDR2 FNYEAQ (reference sequence). CDR3 length: 16 residues. CDR3 DNA sequence: TGTGCTAGCAGCTTAGTGGTCGGGAGGGGCAAAGAGACCCAGTACTTC. Translation gives CASSLVVGRGKETQYF.

V usage is TRBV11-2 and J usage is TRBJ1-1, with D maybe TRBD1 (6 bases). The CDR3 runs 14 residues. V shed 1 base and J shed 4 bases, with 10 bases lying between them. Germline values: CDR1 SGHAT, CDR2 FQNNGV. The CDR3 spells CASSLAGVSTEAFF. The CDR3 nucleotides read TGTGCCAGCAGCTTAGCAGGGGTGAGCACTGAAGCTTTCTTT. The full variable domain, its missing parts supplied by reference TRBV11-2 and TRBJ1-1, is EAGVAQSPRYKIIEKRQSVAFWCNPISGHATLYWYQQILGQGPKLLIQFQNNGVVDDSQLPKDRFSAERLKGVDSTLKIQPAKLEDSAVYLCASSLAGVSTEAFFGQGTRLTVV.

The CDR3 nucleotides are TGTGCCAGCAGACTGACAGGGACCAACACCGGGGAGCTGTTTTTT. Translation: CASRLTGTNTGELFF. This rearrangement joins TRBV28 to TRBJ2-2; 7 nucleotides align to TRBD1. This CDR3 has 15 amino acids. J was trimmed by 2 bases and V by 6 bases; bases with no gene match: 6. Per germline, CDR1 MDHEN and CDR2 SYDVKM.

The chain employs TRBV7-3 and TRBJ2-2; 7 bases match TRBD1. The germline V gene encodes CDR1 SGHTA and CDR2 FQGTGA. Losses at the gene ends were 3 bases for V and 3 bases for J; bases not matched to a gene: 7. This CDR3 is 16 amino acids long. The CDR3: CASSFKGQSYTGELFF. Written as DNA, the CDR3 is TGTGCCAGCAGCTTCAAGGGACAGTCGTACACCGGGGAGCTGTTTTTT.

The rearrangement links TRBV5-4 to TRBJ2-2; 10 positions agree with TRBD1. The CDR3 is made up of 15 amino acids. In germline, CDR1 is SGHNT, CDR2 YYREEE (reference sequence). The V gene end was trimmed by 4 bases and the J gene end by 6 bases; junction bases not matched to a gene: 6. This CDR3 is CASSLPGQGSGELFF. The CDR3 DNA is TGTGCCAGCAGCCTACCGGGACAGGGGTCCGGGGAGCTGTTTTTT. Full variable domain (missing parts from reference TRBV5-4 and TRBJ2-2): ETGVTQSPTHLIKTRGQQVTLRCSSQSGHNTVSWYQQALGQGPQFIFQYYREEENGRGNFPPRFSGLQFPNYSSELNVNALELDDSALYLCASSLPGQGSGELFFGEGSRLTVL.

This clone was detected once. Other DNA sequences in the same sample also yield this CDR3. This chain links TRBV7-8 with TRBJ1-3; 8 nucleotides match TRBD1. The V gene end was trimmed by 2 bases and the J gene end by 7 bases; junction bases not matched to a gene: 1. Germline values: CDR1 SGHVS, CDR2 FQNEAQ. The CDR3 sequence is 13 residues long. The CDR3: CASSLYRGNTIYF. Here the CDR3 DNA reads TGTGCCAGCAGCTTATACAGGGGGAACACCATATATTTT.

In its sample, this clone was seen once. CDR3 amino acids: CASSSGWVTDTQYF. CDR3 nucleotide sequence: TGTGCCAGCTCGTCGGGGTGGGTTACAGATACGCAGTATTTT. The chain combines TRBV18 with TRBJ2-3, with a weak D call TRBD2 (5 bases). Trimming stripped 6 bases from V and 3 bases from J, with 13 bases between. This CDR3 is 14 amino acids long. Per germline, CDR1 KGHSH and CDR2 LQKENI.

The CDR3 nucleotides are TGTGCCAGCAAGGAGAATAGTCGATTAGGCTTTGAGCAGTTCTTC. Translating it yields CASKENSRLGFEQFF. The chain uses TRBV7-2 and TRBJ2-1; D is uncertain. CDR3 length: 15 amino acids. Germline V gene lookup returns CDR1 SGHTA and CDR2 FQGNSA. The germline V and J ends were trimmed by 7 bases and 9 bases, with 22 bases remaining between them.

This clone was seen a handful of times. V is TRBV19 and J is TRBJ2-4; D is possibly TRBD1 (6 bases). Germline CDR1 reads LNHDA; CDR2 reads SQIVND (reference sequence). This CDR3 has 14 residues. V lost 0 bases to trimming and J lost 8 bases, with 11 bases between them. CDR3 in amino acids: CASSIDTGLDIQYF. The DNA for the CDR3 is TGTGCCAGTAGTATAGATACAGGGCTCGACATTCAGTACTTC. The variable domain in full, with the rest retrieved from reference TRBV19 and TRBJ2-4, is DGGITQSPKYLFRKEGQNVTLSCEQNLNHDAMYWYRQDPGQGLRLIYYSQIVNDFQKGDIAEGYSVSREKKESFPLTVTSAQKNPTAFYLCASSIDTGLDIQYFGAGTRLSVL.

This rearrangement joins TRBV9 to TRBJ1-1, with a tentative D call TRBD1 (5 bases). CDR3 size: 14 residues. Germline loops: CDR1 SGDLS, CDR2 YYNGEE. The V and J ends lost 3 bases and 3 bases respectively, with 12 bases between them. In DNA, the CDR3 is TGTGCCAGCAGCGCGGACCCAGGGCACACTGAAGCTTTCTTT. This encodes CASSADPGHTEAFF.